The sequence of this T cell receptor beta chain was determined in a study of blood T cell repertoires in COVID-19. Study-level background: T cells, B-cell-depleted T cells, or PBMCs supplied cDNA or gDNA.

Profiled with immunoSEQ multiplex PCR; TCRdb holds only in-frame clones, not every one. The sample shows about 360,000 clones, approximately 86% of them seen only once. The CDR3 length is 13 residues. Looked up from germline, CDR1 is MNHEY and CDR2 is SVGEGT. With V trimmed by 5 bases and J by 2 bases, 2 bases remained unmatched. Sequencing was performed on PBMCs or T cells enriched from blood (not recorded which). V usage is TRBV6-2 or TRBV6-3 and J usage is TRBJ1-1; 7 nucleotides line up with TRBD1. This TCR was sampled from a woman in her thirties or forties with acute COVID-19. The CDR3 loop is CASSGTDNTEAFF. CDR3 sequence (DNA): TGTGCCAGCAGTGGGACAGATAACACTGAAGCTTTCTTT.